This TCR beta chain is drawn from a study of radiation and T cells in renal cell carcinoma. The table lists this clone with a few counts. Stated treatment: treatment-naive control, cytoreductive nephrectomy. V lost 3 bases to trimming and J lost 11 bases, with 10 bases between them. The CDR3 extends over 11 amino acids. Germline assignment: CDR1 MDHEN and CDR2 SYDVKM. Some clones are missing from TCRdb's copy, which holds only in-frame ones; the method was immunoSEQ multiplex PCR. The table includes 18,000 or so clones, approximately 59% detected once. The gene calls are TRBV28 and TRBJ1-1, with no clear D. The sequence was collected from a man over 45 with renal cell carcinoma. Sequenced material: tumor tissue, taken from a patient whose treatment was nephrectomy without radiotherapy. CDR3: CASSFSAGAFF. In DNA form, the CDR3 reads TGTGCCAGCAGTTTCTCGGCCGGCGCTTTCTTT.